The TCR beta chain under discussion was sequenced for a study of cytomegalovirus exposure and HLA in healthy donors. The PCR used 60 Vbeta and 13 Jbeta primers. Data came from immunoSEQ multiplex PCR; TCRdb stores just in-frame clones and leaves some out. This repertoire shows more than 95,000 clones, nearly 15% found once; its top ten account for more than 0.65%. CDR1 and CDR2 (germline): MNHNS, SASEGT. CDR3 size: 13 residues. The V end was cut by 6 bases, the J end by 7 bases, with 15 bases between. The study, taken as a whole, reports: When analyzed later, a missense DCLRE1C variant was found to be linked to TCR beta V- and J-gene trimming. At a 0.05 false discovery rate, a later analysis found 18,000 or so TCR beta sequences to be associated with HLA alleles.

This clone has a handful of counts. Its specificity is unknown. Sequencing was performed on PBMCs. The receptor comes from a female donor in good health and CMV-seronegative. The rearrangement uses TRBV6-1 and TRBJ1-2; D not resolved. Written as DNA, the CDR3 is TGTGCCAGCAGGTTTAGGAACTCGGGTGGCTACACCTTC. This encodes CASRFRNSGGYTF.